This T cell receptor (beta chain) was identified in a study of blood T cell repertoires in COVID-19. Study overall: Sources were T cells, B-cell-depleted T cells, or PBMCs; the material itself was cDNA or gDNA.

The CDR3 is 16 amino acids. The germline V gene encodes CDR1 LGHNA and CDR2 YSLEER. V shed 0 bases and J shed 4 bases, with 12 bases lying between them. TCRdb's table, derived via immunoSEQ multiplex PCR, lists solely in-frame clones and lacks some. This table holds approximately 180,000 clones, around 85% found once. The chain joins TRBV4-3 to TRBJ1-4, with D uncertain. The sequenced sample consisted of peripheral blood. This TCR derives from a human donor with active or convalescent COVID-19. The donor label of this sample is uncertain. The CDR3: CASSQDNRGFNEKLFF. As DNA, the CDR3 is TGCGCCAGCAGCCAAGATAACAGAGGGTTTAATGAAAAACTGTTTTTT.